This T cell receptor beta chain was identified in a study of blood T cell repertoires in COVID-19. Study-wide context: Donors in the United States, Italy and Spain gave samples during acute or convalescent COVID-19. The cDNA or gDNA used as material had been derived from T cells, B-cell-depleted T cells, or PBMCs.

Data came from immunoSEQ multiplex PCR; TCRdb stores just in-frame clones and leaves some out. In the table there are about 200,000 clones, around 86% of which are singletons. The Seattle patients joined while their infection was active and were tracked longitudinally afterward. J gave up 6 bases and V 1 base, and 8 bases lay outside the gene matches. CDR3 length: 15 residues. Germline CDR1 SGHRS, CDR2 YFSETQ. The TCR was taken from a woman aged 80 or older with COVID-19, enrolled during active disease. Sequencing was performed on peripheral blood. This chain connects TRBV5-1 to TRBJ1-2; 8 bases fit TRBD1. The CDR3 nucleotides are TGCGCCAGCAGCTTGTGGGCAGGGGGCGATGATGGCTACACCTTC. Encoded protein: CASSLWAGGDDGYTF.